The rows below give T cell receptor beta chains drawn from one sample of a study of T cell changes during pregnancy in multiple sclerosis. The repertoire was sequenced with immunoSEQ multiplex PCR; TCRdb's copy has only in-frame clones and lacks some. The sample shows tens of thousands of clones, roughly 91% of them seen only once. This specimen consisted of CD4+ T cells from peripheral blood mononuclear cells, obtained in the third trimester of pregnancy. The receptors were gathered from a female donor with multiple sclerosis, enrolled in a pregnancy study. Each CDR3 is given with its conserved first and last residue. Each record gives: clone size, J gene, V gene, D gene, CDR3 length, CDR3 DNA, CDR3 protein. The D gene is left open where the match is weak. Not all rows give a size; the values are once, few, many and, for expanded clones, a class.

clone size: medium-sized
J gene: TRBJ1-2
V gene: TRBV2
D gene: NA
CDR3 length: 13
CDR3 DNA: TGTGCCAGCAGTGTGAACAACAACTATGGCTACACCTTC
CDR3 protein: CASSVNNNYGYTF

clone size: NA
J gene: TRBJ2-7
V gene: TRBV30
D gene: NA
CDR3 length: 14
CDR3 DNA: TGTGCCTGGAGTGTAGAGGGTTACCGCTACGAGCAGTACTTC
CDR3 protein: CAWSVEGYRYEQYF

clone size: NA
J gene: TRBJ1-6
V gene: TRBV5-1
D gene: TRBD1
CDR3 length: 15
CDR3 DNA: TGCGCCAGCAGCCCCGCCGGGACAGATAATTCACCCCTCCACTTT
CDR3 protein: CASSPAGTDNSPLHF

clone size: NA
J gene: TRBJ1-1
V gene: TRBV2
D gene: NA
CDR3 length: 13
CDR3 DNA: TGTGCCAGCAGGAGGCTAGAGAACACTGAAGCTTTCTTT
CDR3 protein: CASRRLENTEAFF

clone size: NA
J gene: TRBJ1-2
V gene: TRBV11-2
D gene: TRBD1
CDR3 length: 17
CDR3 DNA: TGTGCCAGCAGCCGACTCCGGGACAGGGGCCTCCTCTATGGCTACACCTTC
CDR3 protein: CASSRLRDRGLLYGYTF

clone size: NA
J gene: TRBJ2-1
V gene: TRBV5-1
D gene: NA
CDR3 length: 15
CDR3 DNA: TGCGCCAGCAGCTTGCGGGGTCCGTCCTACAATGAGCAGTTCTTC
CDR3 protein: CASSLRGPSYNEQFF

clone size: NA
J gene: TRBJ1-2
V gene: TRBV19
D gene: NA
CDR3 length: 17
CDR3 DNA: TGTGCCAGTAGTACGAAACGCGGGCAGCAGCAGTTTTATGGCTACACCTTC
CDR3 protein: CASSTKRGQQQFYGYTF

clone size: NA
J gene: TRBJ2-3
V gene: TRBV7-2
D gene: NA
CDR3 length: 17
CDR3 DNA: TGTGCCAGCAGCTCCAGCCCCAGGGCGCGCGGGGCAGATACGCAGTATTTT
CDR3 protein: CASSSSPRARGADTQYF

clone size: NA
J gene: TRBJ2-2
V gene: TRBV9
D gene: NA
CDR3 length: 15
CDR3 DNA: TGTGCCAGCAGCGAACAGGTGGCGAACACCGGGGAGCTGTTTTTT
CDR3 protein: CASSEQVANTGELFF

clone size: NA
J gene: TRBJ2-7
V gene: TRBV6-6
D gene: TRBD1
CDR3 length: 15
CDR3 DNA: TGTGCCAGCAGCCTTACCGGGACAGGGGGGTACGAGCAGTACTTC
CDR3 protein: CASSLTGTGGYEQYF

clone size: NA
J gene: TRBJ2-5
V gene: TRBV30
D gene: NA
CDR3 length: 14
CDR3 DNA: TGTGCCTGGAGTGTCGGCGGGACCTTGGAGACCCAGTACTTC
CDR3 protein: CAWSVGGTLETQYF

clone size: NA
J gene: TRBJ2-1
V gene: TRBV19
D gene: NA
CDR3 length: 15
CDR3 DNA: TGTGCCAGTAGTATTTTGAGGAACAGGGTGGATGAGCAGTTCTTC
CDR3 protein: CASSILRNRVDEQFF

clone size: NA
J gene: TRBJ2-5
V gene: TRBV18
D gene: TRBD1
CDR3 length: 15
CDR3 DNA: TGTGCCAGCTCACCCCGGGACAGATCAAAAGAGACCCAGTACTTC
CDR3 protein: CASSPRDRSKETQYF

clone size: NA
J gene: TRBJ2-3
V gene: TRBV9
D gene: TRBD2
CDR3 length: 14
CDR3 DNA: TGTGCCAGTCAGTACGGGAGGAGCACAGATACGCAGTATTTT
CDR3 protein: CASQYGRSTDTQYF

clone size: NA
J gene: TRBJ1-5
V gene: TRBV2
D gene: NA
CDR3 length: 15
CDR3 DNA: TGTGCCAGCAGTAAAAGGGGGAAAAGCAATCAGCCCCAGCATTTT
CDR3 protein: CASSKRGKSNQPQHF

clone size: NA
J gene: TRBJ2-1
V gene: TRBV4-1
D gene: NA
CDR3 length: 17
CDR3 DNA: TGCGCCAGCAGCCAAGAGGGGGCAGTTCACTACCGGGATGAGCAGTTCTTC
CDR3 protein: CASSQEGAVHYRDEQFF

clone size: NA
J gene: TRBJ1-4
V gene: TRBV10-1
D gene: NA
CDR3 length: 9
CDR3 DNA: TGCGCCAGCTGCCCGGGGATTGTTTTT
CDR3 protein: CASCPGIVF

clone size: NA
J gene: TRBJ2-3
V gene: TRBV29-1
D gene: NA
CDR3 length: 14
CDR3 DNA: TGCAGCGTTGATAGGGGGATTGGAACAGATACGCAGTATTTT
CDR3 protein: CSVDRGIGTDTQYF

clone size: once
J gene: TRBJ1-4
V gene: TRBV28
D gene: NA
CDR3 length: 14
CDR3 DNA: TGTGCCAGCAGTTCCGGTGCAACTAATGAAAAACTGTTTTTT
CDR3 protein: CASSSGATNEKLFF

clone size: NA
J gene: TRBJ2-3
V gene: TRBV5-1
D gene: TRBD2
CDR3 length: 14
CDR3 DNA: TGCGCCAGCCGAGAGCGGGAGGAGTCAGATACGCAGTATTTT
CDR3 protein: CASREREESDTQYF

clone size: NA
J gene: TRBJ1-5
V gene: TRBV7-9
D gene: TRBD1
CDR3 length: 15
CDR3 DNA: TGTGCCAGCAGCTTGGGACAGGCTCTGGGGCAGCCCCAGCATTTT
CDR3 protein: CASSLGQALGQPQHF

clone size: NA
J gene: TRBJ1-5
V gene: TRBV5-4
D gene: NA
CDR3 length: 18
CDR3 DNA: TGTGCCAGCAGCTTCTACCGAGCTGTGATTATGAGCAATCAGCCCCAGCATTTT
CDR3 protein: CASSFYRAVIMSNQPQHF

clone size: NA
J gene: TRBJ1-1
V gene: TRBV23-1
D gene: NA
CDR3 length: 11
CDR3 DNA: TGCAGGAAAGGGGTGAACACTGAAGCTTTCTTT
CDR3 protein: CRKGVNTEAFF

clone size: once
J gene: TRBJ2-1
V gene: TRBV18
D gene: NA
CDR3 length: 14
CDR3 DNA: TGTGCCAGCTCACGAAGAGTCTCCTACAATGAGCAGTTCTTC
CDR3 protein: CASSRRVSYNEQFF

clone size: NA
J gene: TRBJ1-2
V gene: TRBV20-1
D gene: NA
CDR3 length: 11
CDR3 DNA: TGCAGTGCTAAGAGCCCCGGGGGCTACACCTTC
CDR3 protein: CSAKSPGGYTF

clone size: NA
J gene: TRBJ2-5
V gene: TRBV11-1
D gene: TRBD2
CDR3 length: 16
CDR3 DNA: TGTGCCAGCAGCCTGACTAGCGGAGGGACCACGGGGACCCAGTACTTC
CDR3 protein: CASSLTSGGTTGTQYF

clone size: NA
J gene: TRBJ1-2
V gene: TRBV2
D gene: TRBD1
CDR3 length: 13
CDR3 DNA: TGTGCCAGCAGATGGGACAGTAACTATGGCTACACCTTC
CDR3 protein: CASRWDSNYGYTF

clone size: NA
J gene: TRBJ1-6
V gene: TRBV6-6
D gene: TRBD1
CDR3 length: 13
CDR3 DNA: TGTGCCAGCAGCACAGGGGAGTCTTCACCCCTCCACTTT
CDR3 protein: CASSTGESSPLHF

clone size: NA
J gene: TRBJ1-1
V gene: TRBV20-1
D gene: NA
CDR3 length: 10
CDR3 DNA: TGCAGTGCTATCGACACTGAAGCTTTCTTT
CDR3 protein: CSAIDTEAFF

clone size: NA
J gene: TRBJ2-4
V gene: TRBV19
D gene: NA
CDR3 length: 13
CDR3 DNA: TGTGCCAGTCAGTCGGGGACCAAAAACATTCAGTACTTC
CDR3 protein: CASQSGTKNIQYF